These 14 T cell receptor beta chains share one sample of origin, sequenced in a study of blood T cell repertoires in COVID-19. The assay was immunoSEQ multiplex PCR, and TCRdb's table has in-frame clones only and misses some. The sample consists of some 160,000 clones, 75% to 85% of them appearing once. The sequencing sample was made of PBMCs or T cells enriched from blood (not recorded which). The receptor set was obtained from a woman aged 55-69 years who had recovered from COVID-19.

The V call is TRBV30, the J call TRBJ1-1; unclear D gene. CDR1 GTSNPN and CDR2 SVGIG come from the germline V gene (reference sequence). This CDR3 region has 14 residues. Trimming took off 1 base at V and 5 bases at J, with 14 bases between the two ends. CDR3 protein: CAWSADRERTEAFF. For the CDR3, the DNA is TGTGCCTGGAGTGCGGACCGGGAAAGGACTGAAGCTTTCTTT. The whole variable domain, remainder taken from reference TRBV30 and TRBJ1-1, is SQTIHQWPATLVQPVGSPLSLECTVEGTSNPNLYWYRQAAGRGLQLLFYSVGIGQISSEVPQNLSASRPQDRQFILSSKKLLLSDSGFYLCAWSADRERTEAFFGQGTRLTVV.

DNA for the CDR3: TGTGCCAGCAGTGAAGCCCTCGGACTAGCGGGGGCGAAGACCCAGTACTTC. Its protein product is CASSEALGLAGAKTQYF. J is TRBJ2-5 and V is TRBV6-1; 13 positions match TRBD2. The CDR3 contains 17 residues. Germline V gene sequence: CDR1 MNHNS, CDR2 SASEGT. Losses at the gene ends were 0 bases for V and 6 bases for J; bases not matched to a gene: 7.

The genes are TRBV30 and TRBJ1-2, with TRBD1 matching 9 bases. V shed 0 bases and J 6 bases; nucleotides not matched to a gene: 5. This CDR3 has 14 amino acids. CDR1 and CDR2 from the germline V gene are GTSNPN and SVGIG (reference sequence). This CDR3 is CAWSVQRQGDGYTF. DNA of the CDR3: TGTGCCTGGAGTGTACAGCGACAGGGGGATGGCTACACCTTC.

V and J are TRBV18 and TRBJ1-2; 10 bases fit TRBD1. CDR1 and CDR2 from the germline V gene are KGHSH and LQKENI. The CDR3 extends over 16 amino acids. J was trimmed by 1 base and V by 1 base; bases with no gene match: 3. In DNA, the CDR3 is TGTGCCAGCTCACCACGCGGGACAGGGGATAACTATGGCTACACCTTC. Translated: CASSPRGTGDNYGYTF.

This chain joins TRBV3-1 (or the pseudogene TRBV3-2) and TRBJ2-5; 7 nucleotides match TRBD2. The CDR3 contains 16 residues. From germline, CDR1 is LGHDT and CDR2 YNNKEL (reference sequence). The V segment lost 1 base and the J segment 11 bases; nucleotides outside the gene matches: 16. CDR3 DNA: TGTGCCAGCAGCCAAGCCTCCCCGGGACTAAATTTCGGTCAGTACTTC. Amino acids: CASSQASPGLNFGQYF.

This chain joins TRBV11-2 and TRBJ2-5, with D perhaps TRBD2 (5 bases). Germline V gene data show CDR1 as SGHAT and CDR2 as FQNNGV. V lost 5 bases, J lost 5 bases, and 21 bases lay in between. This CDR3 has 16 residues. The CDR3 sequence: CASSPNLLGGSETQYF. As DNA, the CDR3 is TGTGCCAGCAGCCCGAACCTCTTGGGCGGGTCGGAGACCCAGTACTTC. The whole variable domain, remainder taken from reference TRBV11-2 and TRBJ2-5, is EAGVAQSPRYKIIEKRQSVAFWCNPISGHATLYWYQQILGQGPKLLIQFQNNGVVDDSQLPKDRFSAERLKGVDSTLKIQPAKLEDSAVYLCASSPNLLGGSETQYFGPGTRLLVL.

This clone occurred once. The rearrangement joins TRBV5-4 to TRBJ2-7; the match to TRBD1 covers 9 bases. Trimming took 0 bases from V and 5 from J; bases not matched to a gene: 6. This CDR3 contains 15 residues. Germline V CDR1 and CDR2: SGHNT, YYREEE (reference sequence). DNA of the CDR3: TGTGCCAGCAGCTTGGACGGTACAGGGGGCCACGAGCAGTACTTC. Translating gives CASSLDGTGGHEQYF. The full variable domain, rest sourced from reference TRBV5-4 and TRBJ2-7, is ETGVTQSPTHLIKTRGQQVTLRCSSQSGHNTVSWYQQALGQGPQFIFQYYREEENGRGNFPPRFSGLQFPNYSSELNVNALELDDSALYLCASSLDGTGGHEQYFGPGTRLTVT.

The chain employs TRBV12-5 and TRBJ2-3; 10 positions agree with TRBD1. CDR3 size: 16 residues. From germline, CDR1 is LGHNT and CDR2 FRNRAP. V lost 4 bases, J lost 2 bases, and 6 bases stayed unmatched. In nucleotides, the CDR3 is TGTGCTAGTGGTTCGGGACAGGGGATCAACACAGATACGCAGTATTTT. It codes for CASGSGQGINTDTQYF.

The chain is built from TRBV19 and TRBJ1-1; 8 bases agree with TRBD1. Per germline, CDR1 LNHDA and CDR2 SQIVND (reference sequence). The CDR3 consists of 13 residues. J lost 4 bases, V lost 8 bases, and 6 bases had no gene match. CDR3 sequence reads: CASYPDRATEAFF. Here the CDR3 DNA reads TGTGCCAGTTACCCGGACAGGGCCACTGAAGCTTTCTTT.

This chain uses TRBV3-1 (or the pseudogene TRBV3-2) with TRBJ1-1; D is ambiguous. Between the trimmed V and J ends, which lost 4 bases and 2 bases, there was a span of 11 bases. This CDR3 has 14 residues. CDR1 and CDR2 from the germline V gene are LGHDT and YNNKEL (reference sequence). The CDR3 nucleotides are TGTGCCAGCAGCCGTGGGCACGGAAACACTGAAGCTTTCTTT. This sequence encodes CASSRGHGNTEAFF.

The chain carries TRBV5-1 and TRBJ2-5, with D perhaps TRBD1 (6 bases). The V and J ends lost 0 bases and 6 bases respectively, with 9 bases between them. The CDR3 consists of 13 residues. From germline, CDR1 is SGHRS and CDR2 YFSETQ. CDR3 DNA: TGCGCCAGCAGCTTGGCACAGGGTCAGACCCAGTACTTC. Its translation: CASSLAQGQTQYF.

The genes are TRBV12-5 and TRBJ1-5; D is ambiguous. The length of the CDR3 is 13 residues. Germline CDR1 is LGHNT and CDR2 is FRNRAP. V shed 1 base and J shed 7 bases, with 8 bases lying between them. The CDR3 nucleotides are TGTGCTAGTGGTTTGGGGCCCGCACAGCCCCAGCATTTT. Protein sequence: CASGLGPAQPQHF.

This clone was observed many times. The chain uses TRBV20-1 and TRBJ2-5; tentatively, D is TRBD1 (5 bases). The CDR3 has 11 amino acids. V lost 5 bases and J 2 bases, leaving 6 bases between the germline ends. Germline V gene data show CDR1 as DFQATT and CDR2 as SNEGSKA (reference sequence). CDR3: CSADSQETQYF. The CDR3 DNA sequence: TGCAGTGCTGACAGTCAAGAGACCCAGTACTTC.

The V call is TRBV2, the J call TRBJ1-2, with 10 positions matching TRBD1. J lost 7 bases, V lost 8 bases, and 4 bases had no gene match. This CDR3 is 12 amino acids long. Germline V gene lookup returns CDR1 SNHLY and CDR2 FYNNEI. The CDR3, as DNA: TGTGCCAGCTGGACAGGGGGGGGTGGCTACACCTTC. Translation: CASWTGGGGYTF. The full variable domain, rest sourced from reference TRBV2 and TRBJ1-2, is EPEVTQTPSHQVTQMGQEVILRCVPISNHLYFYWYRQILGQKVEFLVSFYNNEISEKSEIFDDQFSVERPDGSNFTLKIRSTKLEDSAMYFCASWTGGGGYTFGSGTRLTVV.